What follows are 25 T cell receptor beta chains derived from one specimen sequenced in a study of post-analysis software for immune sequencing data. Study conclusions and caveats: The five TRBV segments detected at higher frequency in patients than in controls included TRBV5-6, TRBV5-1 and TRBV20-1.

Researchers reported that TCR beta cDNA libraries carried unique molecular identifiers. TCRdb re-called the PCR reads through MiXCR, storing one row per CDR3 protein. This sample has more than 450,000 distinct CDR3 sequences, with around 36% found just once. What these receptors recognize is not known. Input material: blood. The receptors stem from a girl aged 2-17 years with multiple sclerosis.

This clonotype was counted a few times. The chain employs TRBV5-1 and TRBJ1-2, with D possibly TRBD1 on 6 matching bases. Looked up from germline, CDR1 is SGHRS and CDR2 is YFSETQ. V lost 0 bases and J 6 bases, leaving 15 bases between the germline ends. The CDR3 spans 15 residues. CDR3 sequence reads: CASSLDSGRGDGYTF. In DNA, the CDR3 is TGCGCCAGCAGCTTGGATTCCGGCAGGGGAGATGGCTACACCTTC.

The chain carries TRBV9 and TRBJ2-1; a weak D match, TRBD1 (6 bases). V was trimmed by 3 bases and J by 2 bases, leaving 12 bases between them. Germline V gives CDR1 SGDLS, CDR2 YYNGEE. This CDR3 has 15 amino acids. CDR3 DNA sequence: TGTGCCAGCAGCGGCCGGGACAAGACCTACAATGAGCAGTTCTTC. As protein: CASSGRDKTYNEQFF.

Only a few counts were recorded for this clonotype. The chain links TRBV12-3 or TRBV12-4 to TRBJ1-5; TRBD1 is a possible D gene (5 bases). The CDR3 sequence is 15 residues long. Trimming removed 2 bases at V and 2 bases at J, with 10 bases between. The CDR3 coding sequence is TGTGCCAGCAGTTTAAGGGGATCGGGCAATCAGCCCCAGCATTTT. This translates into CASSLRGSGNQPQHF.

This clonotype was detected once. This sequence joins TRBV6-2 or TRBV6-3 and TRBJ2-1; 8 bases map to TRBD2. CDR1 and CDR2 (germline): MNHEY, SVGEGT. V shed 6 bases, J shed 4 bases, and the junction held 8 bases outside the gene matches. The length of the CDR3 is 15 residues. For the CDR3, the DNA is TGTGCCAGCAGCCTGTTAGCGGGGCTATACAATGAGCAGTTCTTC. Translation gives CASSLLAGLYNEQFF.

A note on this clonotype: The junction departs from germline at one end; a sequencing error may be responsible. The genes are TRBV15 and TRBJ1-1; D gene unclear. There are 14 residues in the CDR3. Per the germline V gene, CDR1 is LNHNV and CDR2 is YYDKDF (reference sequence). CDR3 amino acids: CATSREGRNTKAFF. In DNA form, the CDR3 reads TGTGCCACCAGCAGAGAAGGGAGGAACACTAAAGCTTTCTTT.

In regard to this clonotype: The conserved closing phenylalanine or tryptophan is absent in this CDR3, likely reflecting a read error. The chain employs TRBV15 and TRBJ2-7; 8 positions match TRBD1. Germline assignment: CDR1 LNHNV and CDR2 YYDKDF (reference sequence). The junction had 7 bases not matched to a gene; V was cut back by 3 bases and J by 0 bases. CDR3 size: 16 residues. The CDR3 coding sequence is TGTGCCACCAGCAGTGGACAGGGCAAAATCTCCTACGAGCAGTACTCC. Its protein is CATSSGQGKISYEQYS.

This clonotype showed up many times. The chain employs TRBV9 and TRBJ2-3; a possible D gene is TRBD2 (7 bases). V shed 2 bases and J shed 2 bases, with 12 bases lying between them. Per the germline V gene, CDR1 is SGDLS and CDR2 is YYNGEE. The CDR3 sequence is 15 residues long. CDR3 sequence reads: CASSVRGGFTDTQYF. In DNA, the CDR3 is TGTGCCAGCAGCGTGAGGGGGGGCTTCACAGATACGCAGTATTTT.

The table lists this clonotype with a few counts. The chain couples TRBV5-1 to TRBJ2-1; tentatively, D is TRBD2 (6 bases). V was cut by 7 bases and J by 5 bases, with 13 bases left in between. CDR1 and CDR2 from the germline V gene are SGHRS and YFSETQ. The CDR3 runs to 13 residues. In DNA, the CDR3 is TGCGCCAGCCGGGGGATTTCCGACAATGAGCAGTTCTTC. The encoded protein is CASRGISDNEQFF.

This chain joins TRBV15 and TRBJ2-6; tentative D call: TRBD1 (5 bases). Germline-derived CDR1 and CDR2 are LNHNV and YYDKDF (reference sequence). Trimming shortened V by 5 bases and J by 1 base, and 9 bases separated the two germline ends. The CDR3 extends over 15 amino acids. Written as DNA, the CDR3 is TGTGCCACCAGCCACTCAGGGTCTGGGGCCAACGTCCTGACTTTC. It is translated as CATSHSGSGANVLTF.

The CDR3: CASSPDRGPYTEAFF. For the CDR3, the DNA is TGTGCCAGCAGTCCCGACAGGGGGCCCTACACTGAAGCTTTCTTT. This chain links TRBV7-9 with TRBJ1-1, with 10 bases aligning to TRBD1. The CDR3 extends over 15 amino acids. Looked up from germline, CDR1 is SEHNR and CDR2 is FQNEAQ (reference sequence). Trimming took 6 bases from V and 3 from J; bases not matched to a gene: 7.

This clonotype appeared many times. As DNA, the CDR3 is TGTGCCAGCAGCCTCAGGGGACTAGCGACAGATACGCAGTATTTT. This encodes CASSLRGLATDTQYF. The chain recombines TRBV11-2 with TRBJ2-3; TRBD2 aligns across 10 bases. The trim removed 5 bases at V and 3 bases at J, leaving 5 bases unmatched. Germline V CDR1 and CDR2: SGHAT, FQNNGV. This CDR3 has 15 residues.

The sample holds many counts of this clonotype. This chain connects TRBV5-4 to TRBJ2-1, with D perhaps TRBD1 or TRBD2 (5 bases each). V gave up 3 bases and J gave up 6 bases, with 10 bases separating them. Looked up from germline, CDR1 is SGHNT and CDR2 is YYREEE (reference sequence). The CDR3 runs to 13 residues. CDR3 nucleotides: TGTGCCAGCAGCTCGGCGAGGGGCAATGAGCAGTTCTTC. Translating gives CASSSARGNEQFF.

The rearrangement links TRBV20-1 to TRBJ2-7; D possibly corresponds to TRBD2 (7 bases). Trimming removed 1 base at V and 2 bases at J, with 15 bases between. Germline loops: CDR1 DFQATT, CDR2 SNEGSKA (reference sequence). This CDR3 region has 15 residues. CDR3 loop: CSARVLGGGPYEQYF. The CDR3 region has the DNA TGCAGTGCTAGAGTATTAGGCGGGGGCCCCTACGAGCAGTACTTC.

V is TRBV28 and J is TRBJ2-3; 9 bases align to TRBD1. V was clipped by 5 bases and J by 2 bases; unmatched bases: 5. Germline V gene data show CDR1 as MDHEN and CDR2 as SYDVKM. The CDR3 has 15 amino acids. In nucleotides, the CDR3 is TGTGCCAGCAGTACCGACAGGGGGGCCACAGATACGCAGTATTTT. Protein product: CASSTDRGATDTQYF.

The V and J genes are TRBV6-5 and TRBJ1-1, with TRBD1 identical over 9 bases. With 6 bases clipped from V and 4 bases from J, the junction kept 6 bases outside the gene matches. The germline CDR1 and CDR2 sequences are MNHEY and SVGAGI. The CDR3 runs to 14 residues. The CDR3 DNA sequence: TGTGCCAGCAGCGGACAGGGGTCGGTCACTGAAGCTTTCTTT. This encodes CASSGQGSVTEAFF.

The table lists this clonotype with a few counts. This chain joins TRBV20-1 and TRBJ2-1, with D perhaps TRBD1 or TRBD2 (5 bases each). The germline V gene has CDR1 DFQATT and CDR2 SNEGSKA (reference sequence). V shed 0 bases and J shed 5 bases, with 14 bases lying between them. The CDR3 has 15 residues. CDR3 sequence reads: CSARDSRGDDNEQFF. CDR3 DNA sequence: TGCAGTGCTAGAGATTCCCGGGGCGACGACAATGAGCAGTTCTTC.

The chain carries TRBV6-4 and TRBJ1-2, with D maybe TRBD1 (6 bases). The CDR3 length is 15 residues. With 6 bases removed from V and 2 bases from J, the gap between germline ends came to 16 bases. The germline gives CDR1 MRHNA, CDR2 SNTAGT. The CDR3 protein is CASSGGSAGNYGYTF. In DNA form, the CDR3 reads TGTGCCAGCAGCGGGGGCTCGGCAGGGAACTATGGCTACACCTTC.

The chain links TRBV4-1 to TRBJ2-7, with TRBD1 identical over 7 bases. This CDR3 has 16 amino acids. From germline, CDR1 is MGHRA and CDR2 YSYEKL. Trimming removed 2 bases from V and 5 bases from J; junction bases left unmatched: 12. In DNA, the CDR3 is TGCGCCAGCAGCCAAATGGGGACAGCCATGCGCCACGAGCAGTACTTC. Amino acids: CASSQMGTAMRHEQYF.

J is TRBJ2-1 and V is TRBV3-1; TRBD1 agrees at 9 bases. V gave up 4 bases and J gave up 6 bases; unmatched junction bases: 7. The CDR3 consists of 15 residues. The V gene's germline CDR1 is LGHDT and CDR2 YNNKEL (reference sequence). CDR3 coding DNA: TGTGCCAGCAGCCTGGGACAGGGTTGGGCCAATGAGCAGTTCTTC. Its protein product is CASSLGQGWANEQFF.

The rearrangement joins TRBV9 to TRBJ2-5; no definite D call. The germline gives CDR1 SGDLS, CDR2 YYNGEE. Deletions cut 0 bases from V and 2 bases from J, with 8 bases between. The CDR3 is made up of 14 amino acids. As DNA, the CDR3 is TGTGCCAGCAGCGTAGATGCCCGGCAAGAGACCCAGTACTTC. Its translation: CASSVDARQETQYF.

The chain joins TRBV13 to TRBJ1-4, with D uncertain. The CDR3 is 15 amino acids. Deletions cut 5 bases from V and 2 bases from J, with 12 bases between. Looked up from germline, CDR1 is PRHDT and CDR2 is FYEKMQ (reference sequence). The CDR3 loop is CASSRWGWTNEKLFF. The CDR3 DNA follows: TGTGCCAGCAGCCGATGGGGTTGGACTAATGAAAAACTGTTTTTT. The full variable domain, its missing parts supplied by reference TRBV13 and TRBJ1-4, is AAGVIQSPRHLIKEKRETATLKCYPIPRHDTVYWYQQGPGQDPQFLISFYEKMQSDKGSIPDRFSAQQFSDYHSELNMSSLELGDSALYFCASSRWGWTNEKLFFGSGTQLSVL.

The rearrangement links TRBV12-3 or TRBV12-4 to TRBJ2-7, with 8 bases identical to TRBD1. J was trimmed by 6 bases and V by 6 bases; bases with no gene match: 7. The CDR3 totals 13 residues. DNA for the CDR3: TGTGCCAGCAGCAAAGGACAGGGATTCGAGCAGTACTTC. Its translation: CASSKGQGFEQYF.

This clonotype occurred a few times. The chain links TRBV20-1 to TRBJ2-7, with a possible D match to TRBD1 (5 bases). Trimming stripped 2 bases from V and 0 bases from J, with 14 bases between. CDR1 and CDR2 (germline): DFQATT, SNEGSKA (reference sequence). The CDR3 is made up of 15 amino acids. The CDR3 loop is CSARLWGLSSYEQYF. The CDR3 nucleotides read TGCAGTGCTAGACTTTGGGGCCTTAGCTCCTACGAGCAGTACTTC.

The rearrangement joins TRBV2 to TRBJ2-3; D is undetermined. V lost 6 bases and J lost 0, with 10 bases in between. CDR1 is SNHLY and CDR2 is FYNNEI in the germline V gene. The CDR3 runs 14 residues. For the CDR3, the DNA is TGTGCCAGCAGGAAGCTAATCAGCACAGATACGCAGTATTTT. It encodes CASRKLISTDTQYF.

This clonotype was detected only a few times. CDR3 nucleotide sequence: TGTGCCAGCAGCCAAGTCACGGAAAAAGGGGAACCCCTCCACTTT. This encodes CASSQVTEKGEPLHF. The V call is TRBV4-2, the J call TRBJ1-6, with D tentatively TRBD1 (5 bases). The V gene's germline CDR1 is LGHNA and CDR2 YNFKEQ. The germline V and J ends were trimmed by 1 base and 12 bases, with 16 bases remaining between them. CDR3 length: 15 residues.